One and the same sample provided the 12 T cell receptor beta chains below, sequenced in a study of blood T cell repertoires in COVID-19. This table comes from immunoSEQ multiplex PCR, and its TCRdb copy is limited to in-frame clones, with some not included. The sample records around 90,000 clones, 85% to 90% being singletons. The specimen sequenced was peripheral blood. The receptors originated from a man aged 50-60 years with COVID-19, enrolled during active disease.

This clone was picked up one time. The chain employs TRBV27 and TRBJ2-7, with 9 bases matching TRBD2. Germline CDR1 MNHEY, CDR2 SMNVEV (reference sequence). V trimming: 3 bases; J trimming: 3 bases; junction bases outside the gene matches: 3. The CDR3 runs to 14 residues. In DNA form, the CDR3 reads TGTGCCAGCAGTTTCGAAGCGGGGGGCTACGAGCAGTACTTC. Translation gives CASSFEAGGYEQYF.

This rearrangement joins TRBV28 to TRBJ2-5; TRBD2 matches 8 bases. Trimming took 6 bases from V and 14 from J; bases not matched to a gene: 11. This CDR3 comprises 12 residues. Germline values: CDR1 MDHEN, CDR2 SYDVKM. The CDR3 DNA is TGTGCCAGCAGAGTCCTTCGGGGGGGGCATTACTTC. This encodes CASRVLRGGHYF.

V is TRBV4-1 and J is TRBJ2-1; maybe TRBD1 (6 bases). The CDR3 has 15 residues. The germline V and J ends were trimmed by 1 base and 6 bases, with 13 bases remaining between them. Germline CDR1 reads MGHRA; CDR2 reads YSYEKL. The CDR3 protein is CASSQAQGSGNEQFF. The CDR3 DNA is TGCGCCAGCAGCCAAGCACAGGGTTCGGGCAATGAGCAGTTCTTC.

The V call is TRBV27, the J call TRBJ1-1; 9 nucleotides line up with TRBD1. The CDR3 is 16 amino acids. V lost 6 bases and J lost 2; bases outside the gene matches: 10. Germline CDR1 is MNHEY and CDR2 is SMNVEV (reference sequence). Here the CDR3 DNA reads TGTGCCAGCAGGCAACCTCCGGGACAGGGAAACACTGAAGCTTTCTTT. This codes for CASRQPPGQGNTEAFF.

The CDR3, as DNA: TGCGCCAGCAGCCTGGGGACTAGGGGAACAGATACGCAGTATTTT. Protein: CASSLGTRGTDTQYF. This chain uses TRBV5-1 with TRBJ2-3; TRBD2 matches 8 bases. The ends lost 4 bases at V and 3 bases at J; junction bases unmatched: 7. The CDR3 has 15 amino acids. Germline-derived CDR1 and CDR2 are SGHRS and YFSETQ.

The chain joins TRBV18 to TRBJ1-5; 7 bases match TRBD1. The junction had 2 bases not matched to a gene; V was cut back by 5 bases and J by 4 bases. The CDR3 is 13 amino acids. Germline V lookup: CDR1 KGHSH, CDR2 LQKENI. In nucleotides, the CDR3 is TGTGCCAGCTCATCGGGACAGAATCAGCCCCAGCATTTT. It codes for CASSSGQNQPQHF.

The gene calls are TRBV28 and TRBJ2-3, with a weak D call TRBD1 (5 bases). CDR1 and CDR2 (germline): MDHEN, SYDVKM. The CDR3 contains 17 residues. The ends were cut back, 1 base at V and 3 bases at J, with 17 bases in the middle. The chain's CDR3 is CASSLSGQGPLTDTQYF. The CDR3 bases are TGTGCCAGCAGTTTATCAGGGCAGGGCCCCCTTACAGATACGCAGTATTTT.

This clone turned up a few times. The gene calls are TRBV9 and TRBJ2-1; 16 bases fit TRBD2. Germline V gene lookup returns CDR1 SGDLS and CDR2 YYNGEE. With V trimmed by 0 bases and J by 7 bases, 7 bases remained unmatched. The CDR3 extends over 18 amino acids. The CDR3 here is CASSVGPLGLAGGNEQFF. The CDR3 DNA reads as TGTGCCAGCAGCGTAGGCCCCCTGGGACTAGCGGGGGGGAATGAGCAGTTCTTC.

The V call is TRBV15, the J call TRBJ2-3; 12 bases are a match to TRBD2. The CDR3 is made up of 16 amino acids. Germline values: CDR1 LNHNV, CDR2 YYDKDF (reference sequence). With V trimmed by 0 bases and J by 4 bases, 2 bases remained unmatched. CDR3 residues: CATSRDASGGADTQYF. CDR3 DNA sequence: TGTGCCACCAGCAGAGATGCTAGCGGGGGGGCAGATACGCAGTATTTT.

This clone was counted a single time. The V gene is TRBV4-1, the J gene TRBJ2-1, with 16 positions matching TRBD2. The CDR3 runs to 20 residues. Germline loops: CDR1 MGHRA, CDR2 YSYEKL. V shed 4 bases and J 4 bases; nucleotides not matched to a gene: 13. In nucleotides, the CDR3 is TGCGCCAGCAGCCGCCAAGCCGGGACTAGCGGGGGGGGATATTACAATGAGCAGTTCTTC. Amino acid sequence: CASSRQAGTSGGGYYNEQFF.

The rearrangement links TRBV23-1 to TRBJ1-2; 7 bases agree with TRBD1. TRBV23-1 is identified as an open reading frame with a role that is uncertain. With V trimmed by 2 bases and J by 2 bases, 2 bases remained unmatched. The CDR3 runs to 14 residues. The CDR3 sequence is CASSQPTGNYGYTF. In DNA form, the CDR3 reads TGCGCCAGCAGTCAACCGACAGGGAACTATGGCTACACCTTC.

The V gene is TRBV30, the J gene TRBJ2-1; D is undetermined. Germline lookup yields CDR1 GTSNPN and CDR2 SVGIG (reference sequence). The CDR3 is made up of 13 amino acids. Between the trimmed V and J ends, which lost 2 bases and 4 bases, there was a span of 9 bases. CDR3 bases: TGTGCCTGGAGTCGCTCAGGTTACAATGAGCAGTTCTTC. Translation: CAWSRSGYNEQFF.